The 23 T cell receptor beta chains presented below share a single source sample, sequenced in a study of technical replicates of blood from a few donors. Repertoires were generated with immunoSEQ multiplex PCR, while TCRdb's copy carries only in-frame clones and drops some. The sample gives roughly 14,000 clones, roughly 80% of which show up once; 12% is in the top ten. The specimen sequenced was PBMCs. The source is a human donor in good health.

V gene TRBV6-5 combines with J gene TRBJ2-7; maybe TRBD2 (5 bases). The V end lost 6 bases, the J end lost 6 bases, and 18 bases lay between the germline ends. The length of the CDR3 is 14 residues. Per the germline V gene, CDR1 is MNHEY and CDR2 is SVGAGI. CDR3 residues: CASRLDYEVGEQYF. The CDR3 nucleotides are TGTGCCAGCAGATTAGACTACGAGGTGGGCGAGCAGTACTTC.

The chain uses TRBV25-1 and TRBJ2-7, with 14 bases lining up with TRBD2. CDR1 is MGHDK and CDR2 is SYGVNS in the germline V gene. The trim removed 5 bases at V and 4 bases at J, leaving 7 bases unmatched. The CDR3 is 16 residues long. The CDR3 reads CASSKGTSGRVYEQYF. CDR3 sequence (DNA): TGTGCCAGCAGTAAAGGGACTAGCGGGAGAGTTTACGAGCAGTACTTC.

The rearrangement joins TRBV28 to TRBJ1-2; D is possibly TRBD1 (5 bases). This CDR3 is 13 amino acids long. Looked up from germline, CDR1 is MDHEN and CDR2 is SYDVKM. Trimming removed 6 bases from V and 7 bases from J, with 15 bases in between. The CDR3 DNA reads TGTGCCAGCAGCGAACTATCAGGGATTGGCTACACCTTC. This codes for CASSELSGIGYTF.

This clone was recorded once. The chain is built from TRBV15 and TRBJ2-1, with 7 bases fitting TRBD1. Per the germline V gene, CDR1 is LNHNV and CDR2 is YYDKDF (reference sequence). Trimming removed 5 bases from V and 3 bases from J; junction bases left unmatched: 4. The CDR3 has 14 residues. CDR3 DNA: TGTGCCACCAGCTTGCACAGGGGCTACAATGAGCAGTTCTTC. Translation: CATSLHRGYNEQFF.

CDR3 sequence: CASSLRREGLFAYNEQFF. The DNA of the CDR3 is TGTGCCAGCAGCTTAAGGCGGGAGGGCCTTTTCGCCTACAATGAGCAGTTCTTC. The rearrangement links TRBV7-8 to TRBJ2-1; 9 bases line up with TRBD2. The CDR3 loop spans 18 amino acids. CDR1 is SGHVS, CDR2 FQNEAQ, per germline. Unmatched junction bases numbered 10, after V lost 2 bases and J lost 2 bases.

The V and J genes are TRBV9 and TRBJ1-2, with 8 bases lining up with TRBD1. The CDR3 consists of 21 residues. Losses at the gene ends were 5 bases for V and 2 bases for J; bases not matched to a gene: 26. Germline V CDR1 and CDR2: SGDLS, YYNGEE. CDR3: CASSPNPGQDHPAWYNYGYTF. The DNA of the CDR3 is TGTGCCAGCAGTCCAAACCCGGGACAGGATCATCCGGCGTGGTACAACTATGGCTACACCTTC.

V and J are TRBV4-2 and TRBJ1-2; D is possibly TRBD1 (6 bases). There are 15 residues in the CDR3. Germline CDR1 and CDR2: LGHNA and YNFKEQ. V lost 0 bases and J 0 bases, leaving 8 bases between the germline ends. The CDR3 coding sequence is TGTGCCAGCAGCCAAGAGGACAGCTCTAACTATGGCTACACCTTC. It yields the protein CASSQEDSSNYGYTF.

The CDR3 DNA reads as TGTGCCAGCAGTACCGCGACAGGGGGAGGAGGCTACACCTTC. Protein: CASSTATGGGGYTF. The V call is TRBV27, the J call TRBJ1-2; 9 nucleotides match TRBD1. Looked up from germline, CDR1 is MNHEY and CDR2 is SMNVEV (reference sequence). CDR3 size: 14 residues. V was pared by 5 bases and J by 8 bases, with 9 bases of the junction left unmatched.

The gene calls are TRBV7-3 and TRBJ2-2; 13 bases fit TRBD2. The CDR3 extends over 17 amino acids. CDR1 SGHTA and CDR2 FQGTGA come from the germline V gene. With 5 bases clipped from V and 5 bases from J, the junction kept 8 bases outside the gene matches. The CDR3 loop reads CASSLVGGLAGTGELFF. The CDR3 nucleotides read TGTGCCAGCAGCCTAGTGGGGGGACTAGCGGGAACCGGGGAGCTGTTTTTT.

The chain uses TRBV5-1 and TRBJ1-4; D unresolved. Per germline, CDR1 SGHRS and CDR2 YFSETQ. Trimming took 0 bases from V and 2 from J, leaving 5 bases between them. CDR3 length: 14 amino acids. CDR3 sequence (DNA): TGCGCCAGCAGCTTGGGGAGCACTAATGAAAAACTGTTTTTT. This translates into CASSLGSTNEKLFF.

This sequence joins TRBV6-6 and TRBJ2-7; 10 bases align to TRBD2. Germline values: CDR1 MNHNY, CDR2 SVGAGI (reference sequence). The CDR3 totals 14 residues. Losses at the gene ends were 5 bases for V and 5 bases for J; bases not matched to a gene: 6. The CDR3 nucleotides are TGTGCCAGCAGTGGAACCGGGACTAGCGACGAGCAGTACTTC. Translated, it gives CASSGTGTSDEQYF.

This clone was detected once. The genes are TRBV21-1 and TRBJ1-2; the table's D call, TRBD1, has no DNA check behind it. TRBV21-1 is a known pseudogene. The CDR3 is 12 residues long. This chain's CDR3 is CASLGQVGGYTF. DNA for the CDR3: TGTGCCAGCCTCGGACAGGTCGGGGGCTACACCTTC.

V gene TRBV6-5 combines with J gene TRBJ2-7; 11 bases align to TRBD1. V was pared by 3 bases and J by 4 bases, with 5 bases of the junction left unmatched. Germline V gene lookup returns CDR1 MNHEY and CDR2 SVGAGI. The CDR3 length is 15 residues. The CDR3 protein is CASSYSGQGAYEQYF. The CDR3 bases are TGTGCCAGCAGTTATAGTGGACAGGGGGCTTACGAGCAGTACTTC.

V gene TRBV2 combines with J gene TRBJ2-1; 7 bases agree with TRBD2. Germline values: CDR1 SNHLY, CDR2 FYNNEI. The J segment lost 0 bases and the V segment lost 3 bases, leaving 5 bases of the junction unmatched. The CDR3 consists of 16 residues. CDR3 coding DNA: TGTGCCAGCAGTGATCTAGCGGAGCGCTCCTACAATGAGCAGTTCTTC. Protein: CASSDLAERSYNEQFF.

The chain links TRBV19 to TRBJ2-5; TRBD2 matches at 8 bases. With V trimmed by 3 bases and J by 3 bases, 9 bases remained unmatched. The CDR3 is made up of 16 amino acids. Germline V gene data show CDR1 as LNHDA and CDR2 as SQIVND (reference sequence). CDR3 residues: CASSIYPGLGKETQYF. CDR3 sequence (DNA): TGTGCCAGTAGTATCTACCCGGGACTAGGAAAAGAGACCCAGTACTTC.

This clone has more than one count but fewer than ten. The chain couples TRBV28 to TRBJ2-7, with 7 bases fitting TRBD2. CDR1 and CDR2 from the germline V gene are MDHEN and SYDVKM. V was clipped by 3 bases and J by 2 bases; unmatched bases: 1. The CDR3 covers 13 residues. The CDR3 DNA is TGTGCCAGCAGTTTGACTAGCCCCTACGAGCAGTACTTC. It codes for CASSLTSPYEQYF.

This chain links TRBV6-5 with TRBJ1-2; perhaps TRBD1 as D (5 bases). The CDR3 is 14 amino acids. Germline V CDR1 and CDR2: MNHEY, SVGAGI. V was shortened by 3 bases and J by 7 bases, with 15 bases between the two germline ends. The CDR3 sequence is CASSYKLGEVGYTF. CDR3 bases: TGTGCCAGCAGTTATAAACTGGGGGAGGTTGGCTACACCTTC.

The CDR3 DNA sequence: TGTGCCAGTAGCCCCTCGGGGGGCATGAGGGAGCAGTACTTC. It codes for CASSPSGGMREQYF. The chain uses TRBV19 and TRBJ2-7, with D possibly matching TRBD2 (7 bases). The CDR3 runs to 14 residues. V shed 6 bases and J shed 7 bases, with 19 bases lying between them. Germline CDR1 reads LNHDA; CDR2 reads SQIVND (reference sequence).

J is TRBJ2-7 and V is TRBV18; D not certain. Germline loops: CDR1 KGHSH, CDR2 LQKENI. The CDR3 covers 12 residues. V was cut by 3 bases and J by 5 bases, with 8 bases left in between. The CDR3 sequence: CASSPSAHEQYF. CDR3 nucleotides: TGTGCCAGCTCACCGAGCGCGCACGAGCAGTACTTC.

V gene TRBV12-5 combines with J gene TRBJ2-3, with D possibly matching TRBD2 (7 bases). Looked up from germline, CDR1 is LGHNT and CDR2 is FRNRAP. Trimming removed 3 bases at V and 5 bases at J, with 12 bases between. This CDR3 is 14 amino acids long. The CDR3: CASGFGGHGDTQYF. The CDR3 coding sequence is TGTGCTAGTGGTTTCGGGGGGCATGGAGATACGCAGTATTTT.

V is TRBV5-1 and J is TRBJ1-3; no clear D gene. The CDR3 has 16 residues. Trimming took 0 bases from V and 0 from J, leaving 10 bases between them. CDR1 and CDR2 from the germline V gene are SGHRS and YFSETQ. The CDR3 DNA sequence: TGCGCCAGCAGCTTGGCCTCAGGCTTCTCTGGAAACACCATATATTTT. Its translation: CASSLASGFSGNTIYF.

The chain joins TRBV4-1 to TRBJ2-1; 11 bases match TRBD2. This CDR3 contains 18 residues. V lost 0 bases to trimming and J lost 5 bases; unmatched junction nucleotides: 9. CDR1 MGHRA and CDR2 YSYEKL come from the germline V gene. The DNA for the CDR3 is TGCGCCAGCAGCCAAGATCTCCTTGCTAGCGGGAGGAACAATGAGCAGTTCTTC. Its protein product is CASSQDLLASGRNNEQFF.

V is TRBV7-9 and J is TRBJ2-7; no reliable D call. Trimming pared 5 bases from V and 2 bases from J, leaving 10 bases between. CDR1 and CDR2 (germline): SEHNR, FQNEAQ (reference sequence). This CDR3 has 13 amino acids. CDR3 amino acids: CASSLARTYEQYF. CDR3 DNA: TGTGCCAGCAGCCTCGCGAGGACCTACGAGCAGTACTTC.